This TCR beta chain was identified during a study of blood T cell repertoires in COVID-19. Looking at the study overall: The origin of the acute and convalescent COVID-19 samples was the United States, Italy and Spain.

The V gene lost 3 bases and the J gene lost 0 bases, with 11 bases spanning the gap. The germline V gene has CDR1 MDHEN and CDR2 SYDVKM. The CDR3 consists of 15 residues. Assay: immunoSEQ multiplex PCR; the TCRdb copy retains only in-frame clones and omits some. The sample contains fewer than 400,000 clones, approximately 88% of which appear only once. V gene TRBV28 combines with J gene TRBJ1-1, with a possible D match to TRBD1 (5 bases). The receptor comes from a woman aged 18-30 years who had recovered from COVID-19. The specimen was PBMCs or T cells enriched from blood (not recorded which). Here the CDR3 DNA reads TGTGCCAGCAGTTTCTCTTGGGGCATGAACACTGAAGCTTTCTTT. As protein: CASSFSWGMNTEAFF.